The 15 T cell receptor beta chains given below trace back to one sample, sequenced in a study of T-cell reconstitution after alpha-beta-depleted transplantation in children. Preparation of the TCRbeta library used unique molecular identifiers. Using its own MiXCR run on the PCR reads, TCRdb lists one record per CDR3 protein. The sample shows 900,000 or so distinct CDR3 sequences, approximately 15% of them seen only once. This specimen was PBMCs, mostly from graft donor cells, taken 360 days after TCRalphabeta/CD19-depleted stem cell transplant. The receptors come from a male patient between 10 and 17 years old who had a stem cell transplant for acute lymphoblastic leukemia, so the T cells may come from the graft donor.

This clonotype was picked up many times. The gene calls are TRBV29-1 and TRBJ1-4; 10 nucleotides line up with TRBD1. The V gene end was trimmed by 2 bases and the J gene end by 7 bases; junction bases not matched to a gene: 7. The CDR3 totals 15 residues. Germline values: CDR1 SQVTM, CDR2 ANQGSEA. This CDR3 reads CSVEIAGTGAEKLFF. CDR3 DNA sequence: TGCAGCGTTGAAATCGCCGGGACAGGGGCTGAAAAACTGTTTTTT. Together with reference TRBV29-1 and TRBJ1-4, the CDR3 gives the full variable domain: SAVISQKPSRDICQRGTSLTIQCQVDSQVTMMFWYRQQPGQSLTLIATANQGSEATYESGFVIDKFPISRPNLTFSTLTVSNMSPEDSSIYLCSVEIAGTGAEKLFFGSGTQLSVL.

The chain links TRBV18 to TRBJ1-3, with TRBD1 as a possible D gene (6 bases). The CDR3 sequence is 15 residues long. Germline V gives CDR1 KGHSH, CDR2 LQKENI. Deletions cut 6 bases from V and 0 bases from J, with 12 bases between. The CDR3 region is CASSVDRPSGNTIYF. The CDR3 DNA is TGTGCCAGCTCGGTCGACAGGCCCTCTGGAAACACCATATATTTT. The complete variable domain, with remaining parts taken from reference TRBV18 and TRBJ1-3, reads NAGVMQNPRHLVRRRGQEARLRCSPMKGHSHVYWYRQLPEEGLKFMVYLQKENIIDESGMPKERFSAEFPKEGPSILRIQQVVRGDSAAYFCASSVDRPSGNTIYFGEGSWLTVV.

The rearrangement links TRBV18 to TRBJ2-1, with D tentatively TRBD1 (6 bases). V was cut by 1 base and J by 5 bases, with 27 bases left in between. The CDR3 extends over 20 amino acids. Germline CDR1 and CDR2: KGHSH and LQKENI. The CDR3 DNA is TGTGCCAGCTCACCACAGCCGACAGGCCCGAACCCCACCACTCACAATGAGCAGTTCTTC. It codes for CASSPQPTGPNPTTHNEQFF.

This chain's CDR3 is CASKGLARPYRYNEQFF. The CDR3 coding sequence is TGTGCCAGCAAGGGACTAGCGAGACCTTATCGTTACAATGAGCAGTTCTTC. The rearrangement links TRBV2 to TRBJ2-1; 10 nucleotides align to TRBD2. This CDR3 is 17 amino acids long. The V gene end was trimmed by 7 bases and the J gene end by 4 bases; junction bases not matched to a gene: 13. Germline CDR1 is SNHLY and CDR2 is FYNNEI.

The chain combines TRBV6-5 with TRBJ1-2; the match to TRBD1 covers 8 bases. After removal of 0 bases from V and 5 bases from J, the junction contained 5 bases not matched to a gene. Per the germline V gene, CDR1 is MNHEY and CDR2 is SVGAGI. This CDR3 has 15 residues. Written as DNA, the CDR3 is TGTGCCAGCAGTTACTCAACCGGGACAGGTTATGGCTACACCTTC. It encodes CASSYSTGTGYGYTF.

This clonotype was seen a few times. The genes are TRBV27 and TRBJ2-3, with D possibly matching TRBD1 (6 bases). Trimming pared 2 bases from V and 3 bases from J, leaving 12 bases between. This CDR3 has 15 amino acids. CDR1 MNHEY and CDR2 SMNVEV come from the germline V gene (reference sequence). For the CDR3, the DNA is TGTGCCAGCAGTTTACCAGGGGATGGGACAGATACGCAGTATTTT. Encoded protein: CASSLPGDGTDTQYF.

The sample holds a few counts of this clonotype. The chain carries TRBV7-6 and TRBJ2-7; D possibly uses TRBD1 or TRBD2 (6 bases each). The CDR3 loop spans 16 amino acids. With 1 base removed from V and 0 bases from J, the gap between germline ends came to 13 bases. Germline-derived CDR1 and CDR2 are SGHVS and FNYEAQ. CDR3 region: CASSLEGDLSSYEQYF. CDR3 sequence (DNA): TGTGCCAGCAGCTTAGAGGGGGACTTGAGCTCCTACGAGCAGTACTTC.

V and J are TRBV5-1 and TRBJ2-1; TRBD2 matches at 12 bases. The CDR3 covers 15 residues. The J segment lost 8 bases and the V segment lost 4 bases, leaving 7 bases of the junction unmatched. Per the germline V gene, CDR1 is SGHRS and CDR2 is YFSETQ. The CDR3 sequence: CASSLGLAGRHEQFF. The CDR3 DNA is TGCGCCAGCAGCCTAGGACTAGCGGGACGGCATGAGCAGTTCTTC.

The rearrangement uses TRBV28 and TRBJ2-7, with a weak D call TRBD2 (6 bases). The CDR3 is 15 residues long. Germline V gene data show CDR1 as MDHEN and CDR2 as SYDVKM. V lost 7 bases and J lost 2, with 18 bases in between. For the CDR3, the DNA is TGTGCCAGCAAGTCCCCGTACTGGGGGGCCTACGAGCAGTACTTC. Its protein is CASKSPYWGAYEQYF.

The chain recombines TRBV12-3 or TRBV12-4 with TRBJ1-2; the D is unclear. The CDR3 totals 12 residues. V dropped 6 bases and J dropped 8 bases, with 13 bases sitting between them. The CDR3 region has the DNA TGTGCCAGCAGCCCGACGGTTGGCGGCTACACCTTC. Translation gives CASSPTVGGYTF.

This clonotype has only a few counts. The V and J genes are TRBV7-6 and TRBJ2-2; TRBD2 might be the D (5 bases). Trimming took 1 base from V and 5 from J, leaving 14 bases between them. CDR1 SGHVS and CDR2 FNYEAQ come from the germline V gene. This CDR3 spans 16 amino acids. The chain's CDR3 is CASSLVYRGKTGELFF. CDR3 coding DNA: TGTGCCAGCAGCTTAGTTTACCGGGGAAAGACCGGGGAGCTGTTTTTT.

The chain carries TRBV5-1 and TRBJ2-1; a possible D gene is TRBD1 (5 bases). Looked up from germline, CDR1 is SGHRS and CDR2 is YFSETQ. The CDR3 consists of 15 residues. The V end was cut by 5 bases, the J end by 2 bases, with 14 bases between. This CDR3 reads CASSLLTGPYNEQFF. CDR3 sequence (DNA): TGCGCCAGCAGTCTGCTCACAGGTCCCTACAATGAGCAGTTCTTC.

For the CDR3, the DNA is TGTGCCAGCAGCTTAGGTGTGTGGGAGAGCTCTGGAAACACCATATATTTT. It is translated as CASSLGVWESSGNTIYF. J is TRBJ1-3 and V is TRBV7-9; no firm D call. The CDR3 contains 17 residues. V was pared by 1 base and J by 0 bases, with 13 bases between. Germline CDR1 is SEHNR and CDR2 is FQNEAQ (reference sequence).

This clonotype was counted only a few times. The genes are TRBV4-1 and TRBJ2-7; D not certain. Trimming removed 2 bases from V and 2 bases from J, with 19 bases in between. This CDR3 comprises 17 residues. Germline V CDR1 and CDR2: MGHRA, YSYEKL. The CDR3 sequence: CASSQPWYRNPPYEQYF. Here the CDR3 DNA reads TGCGCCAGCAGCCAACCGTGGTATAGGAACCCCCCCTACGAGCAGTACTTC.

The chain employs TRBV29-1 and TRBJ2-1; weak D call: TRBD1 (6 bases). Germline lookup yields CDR1 SQVTM and CDR2 ANQGSEA. Trimming took off 2 bases at V and 3 bases at J, with 14 bases between the two ends. The length of the CDR3 is 15 residues. This CDR3 is CSVESTGTIYNEQFF. The DNA of the CDR3 is TGCAGCGTTGAATCCACAGGGACCATCTACAATGAGCAGTTCTTC.